Listed below are T cell receptor beta chains from one sample, sequenced in a study of patients and donors after allogeneic stem cell transplantation. TCRdb ran MiXCR on the RT-PCR reads and lists one entry per CDR3 protein. The sample consists of approximately 33,000 distinct CDR3 sequences, under 7.5% of them appearing once. The sequenced sample was blood, either unsorted or a sorted T cell fraction (not recorded which). The receptors derive from a human donor who was either an allogeneic HSCT recipient or a stem cell or donor lymphocyte infusion donor (not recorded which). It is not recorded whose cells these are; they may come from a transplant donor. The CDR3 runs from the conserved cysteine through the conserved F or W. The D gene is left open where the match is weak. A row's size may be missing; if present it is once, few, many or a size class.

clone_size j_call d_call v_call cdr3_length cdr3_aa cdr3_nt
many TRBJ2-3 . TRBV2 13 CASKRMSTDTQYF TGTGCCAGCAAACGTATGAGCACAGATACGCAGTATTTT
. TRBJ2-7 . TRBV21-1 15 CASSKATGRIYEQYF TGTGCCAGCAGCAAAGCTACAGGTCGGATCTACGAGCAGTACTTC
few TRBJ2-4 . TRBV7-9 12 CASSLTGHIQYF TGTGCCAGCAGCTTAACTGGTCACATTCAGTACTTC
many TRBJ1-3 . TRBV19 14 CASSTGTAGNTIYF TGTGCCAGTAGCACCGGGACTGCTGGAAACACCATATATTTT
many TRBJ2-1 TRBD2 TRBV12-3/TRBV12-4 14 CASTTSGGLNEQFF TGTGCCAGCACCACTAGCGGGGGACTGAATGAGCAGTTCTTC
many TRBJ2-1 TRBD2 TRBV6-2/TRBV6-3 13 CASTRLAGGEQFF TGTGCCAGCACCCGACTAGCGGGAGGGGAGCAGTTCTTC
few TRBJ2-1 . TRBV3-1 14 CASSQGGPYNEQFF TGTGCCAGCAGCCAGGGGGGCCCGTACAATGAGCAGTTCTTC
many TRBJ1-4 TRBD1 TRBV28 16 CASRNRGQSTNEKLFF TGTGCCAGCAGAAACAGGGGGCAATCAACTAATGAAAAACTGTTTTTT
medium-sized TRBJ1-1 . TRBV27 13 CASSLLRGTEAFF TGTGCCAGCAGTTTATTGAGGGGAACTGAAGCTTTCTTT
many TRBJ1-4 . TRBV12-3/TRBV12-4 14 CASSLGRVGEKLFF TGTGCCAGCAGTTTAGGCAGGGTGGGAGAAAAACTGTTTTTT
many TRBJ2-7 . TRBV12-3/TRBV12-4 15 CASSLADLPAYEQYF TGTGCCAGCAGTTTAGCGGATCTTCCCGCCTACGAGCAGTACTTC
. TRBJ2-2 . TRBV5-1 15 CASSLPVGRAGELFF TGCGCCAGCAGCTTGCCCGTAGGTCGGGCCGGGGAGCTGTTTTTT
few TRBJ2-3 . TRBV5-6 17 CASSLGRGTGLTDTQYF TGTGCCAGCAGCTTGGGGCGGGGGACAGGACTCACAGATACGCAGTATTTT
many TRBJ1-2 . TRBV4-1 16 CASSPQGRKKDYGYTF TGCGCCAGCAGCCCCCAAGGCAGGAAGAAGGACTATGGCTACACCTTC
many TRBJ1-3 . TRBV12-3/TRBV12-4 14 CASSFGASGNTIYF TGTGCCAGCAGTTTTGGGGCTTCTGGAAACACCATATATTTT
many TRBJ2-1 TRBD2 TRBV20-1 13 CRGSAGAYNEQFF TGCAGGGGATCAGCGGGAGCCTACAATGAGCAGTTCTTC
few TRBJ2-2 TRBD2 TRBV7-2 16 CASSLTPAGVSGELFF TGTGCCAGCAGCTTAACGCCAGCGGGAGTGTCCGGGGAGCTGTTTTTT
. TRBJ2-7 . TRBV27 13 CASSLSPPYEQYF TGTGCCAGCAGTTTATCGCCCCCGTACGAGCAGTACTTC
. TRBJ2-5 . TRBV7-7 15 CASSFSLRHLETQYF TGTGCCAGCAGCTTTAGTTTGCGGCACCTAGAGACCCAGTACTTC
few TRBJ1-4 . TRBV28 13 CASSLSEDEKLFF TGTGCCAGCAGTTTATCCGAGGATGAAAAACTGTTTTTT
few TRBJ2-3 TRBD2 TRBV28 17 CASSSSGPSRVTDTQYF TGTGCCAGCAGTAGTAGCGGGCCGAGTCGGGTGACAGATACGCAGTATTTT
many TRBJ2-1 TRBD2 TRBV6-4 18 CASSDSFRGVAVYNEQFF TGTGCCAGCAGTGACTCCTTTCGGGGGGTAGCGGTCTACAATGAGCAGTTCTTC
. TRBJ2-1 . TRBV9 15 CASSVVGRPLNEQFF TGTGCCAGCAGCGTAGTGGGTCGACCTCTCAATGAGCAGTTCTTC
many TRBJ1-5 . TRBV19 13 CASSSQGGQPQHF TGTGCCAGTAGTTCCCAGGGAGGCCAGCCCCAGCATTTT
many TRBJ1-5 . TRBV29-1 13 CSVEDEGNQPQHF TGCAGCGTTGAAGATGAGGGCAATCAGCCCCAGCATTTT
many TRBJ1-5 TRBD1 TRBV7-9 18 CASSSFTPGTGSNQPQHF TGTGCCAGCAGCTCCTTCACTCCCGGGACAGGAAGCAATCAGCCCCAGCATTTT
. TRBJ2-3 . TRBV24-1 12 CAASKGTDTQYF TGTGCCGCCAGTAAGGGCACAGATACGCAGTATTTT
many TRBJ2-5 . TRBV6-2/TRBV6-3 11 CASSYPETQYF TGTGCCAGCAGTTACCCAGAGACCCAGTACTTC
many TRBJ2-4 TRBD2 TRBV27 16 CASSLEGGAGFDIQYF TGTGCCAGCAGTTTAGAGGGAGGGGCAGGCTTTGACATTCAGTACTTC
many TRBJ1-6 TRBD1 TRBV28 17 CASTLPRGSSYNSPLHF TGTGCCAGCACCCTCCCCAGGGGGAGCTCCTATAATTCACCCCTCCACTTT
many TRBJ2-1 TRBD2 TRBV7-2 16 CASSLGRPSGSDEQFF TGTGCCAGCAGCTTGGGGAGGCCTAGCGGGAGTGATGAGCAGTTCTTC
many TRBJ1-3 . TRBV28 19 CASSETGSLSYNSGNTIYF TGTGCCAGCAGTGAAACAGGGTCTCTCTCTTATAACTCTGGAAACACCATATATTTT
many TRBJ2-7 TRBD1 TRBV7-7 15 CASSVGTGRGDEQYF TGTGCCAGCAGCGTAGGGACAGGGAGAGGGGACGAGCAGTACTTC
many TRBJ2-2 TRBD2 TRBV12-3/TRBV12-4 15 CASRLTSGSAGELFF TGTGCCAGCAGGCTGACTAGCGGGAGTGCTGGGGAGCTGTTTTTT
many TRBJ1-4 . TRBV19 15 CASSIPARLGEKLFF TGTGCCAGTAGTATCCCGGCCAGGCTCGGTGAAAAACTGTTTTTT
few TRBJ2-3 TRBD2 TRBV20-1 15 CSARDGAGGRDTQYF TGCAGTGCTAGAGATGGGGCGGGAGGAAGAGATACGCAGTATTTT
many TRBJ2-2 . TRBV2 13 CATAEPYTGELFF TGTGCCACCGCGGAACCTTACACCGGGGAGCTGTTTTTT
many TRBJ2-7 . TRBV5-1 13 CASSFVADYEQYF TGCGCCAGCAGCTTTGTGGCAGACTACGAGCAGTACTTC
many TRBJ2-4 . TRBV7-9 11 CASSNIDIQYF TGTGCCAGCAGCAACATAGACATTCAGTACTTC
few TRBJ2-7 TRBD2 TRBV28 16 CASSLSGTSGPYEQYF TGTGCCAGCAGTTTGTCCGGGACTAGCGGGCCCTACGAGCAGTACTTC
. TRBJ2-5 . TRBV18 15 CASSPPDRIQETQYF TGTGCCAGCTCACCACCGGACCGAATACAAGAGACCCAGTACTTC